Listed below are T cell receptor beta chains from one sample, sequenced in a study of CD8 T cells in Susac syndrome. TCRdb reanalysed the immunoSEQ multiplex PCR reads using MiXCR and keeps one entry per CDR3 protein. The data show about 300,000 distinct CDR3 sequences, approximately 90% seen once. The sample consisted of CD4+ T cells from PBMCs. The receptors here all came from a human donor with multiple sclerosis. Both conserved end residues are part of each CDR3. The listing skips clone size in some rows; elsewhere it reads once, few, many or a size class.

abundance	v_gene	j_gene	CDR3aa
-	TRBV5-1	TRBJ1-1	CASSLRGGGTEAFF
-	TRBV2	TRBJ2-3	CASSGGQGRDTQYF
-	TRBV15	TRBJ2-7	CATSRDRGGSSYEQYF
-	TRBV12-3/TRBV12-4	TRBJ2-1	CASSFNSEQFF
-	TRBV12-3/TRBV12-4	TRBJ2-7	CASSLMVFTGGRNREPYEQYF
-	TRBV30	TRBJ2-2	CAWSARPLGELFF
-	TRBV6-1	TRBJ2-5	CASSEGHQETQYF
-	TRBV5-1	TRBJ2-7	CASSGKGDGWIYEQYF
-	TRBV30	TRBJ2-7	CAWSAGWYEQYF
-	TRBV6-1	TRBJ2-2	CASSETQAGELFF
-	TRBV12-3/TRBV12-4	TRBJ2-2	CASRPLAGSAGELFF
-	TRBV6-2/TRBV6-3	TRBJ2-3	CASSLGRTADTQYF
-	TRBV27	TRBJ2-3	CASNGRKGRVDTQYF
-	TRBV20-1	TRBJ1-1	CSARVKYRERNTEAFF
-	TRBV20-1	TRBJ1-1	CSARFSLQNTEAFF
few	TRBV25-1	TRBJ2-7	CASSEGTVPYEQYF
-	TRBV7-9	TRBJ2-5	CASSLGLAVGTQYF
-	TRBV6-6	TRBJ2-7	CASSYDGGGVRRQYF
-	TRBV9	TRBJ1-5	CASSELTGIDNQPQHF
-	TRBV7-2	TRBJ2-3	CASSLSATDTQYF
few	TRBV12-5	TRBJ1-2	CASGANYGYTF
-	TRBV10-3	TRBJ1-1	CATRHWTGGTEAFF
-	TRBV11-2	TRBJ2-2	CASSLRPAMSGELFF
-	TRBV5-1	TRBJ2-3	CASKSRLGDTQYF
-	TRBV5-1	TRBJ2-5	CASSLAREKETQYF
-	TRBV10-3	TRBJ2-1	CAISESPSRRRRNEQFF
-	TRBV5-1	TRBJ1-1	CASSSQGGLNTEAFF
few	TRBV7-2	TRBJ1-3	CASSLLVAGLGNTIYF
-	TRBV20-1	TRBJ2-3	CSARGSSHTQYF
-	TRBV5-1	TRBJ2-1	CASAGPSYNEQFF
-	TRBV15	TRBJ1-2	CATSRDLLGQGTNYGYTF
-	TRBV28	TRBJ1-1	CASSWAGGNTEAFF
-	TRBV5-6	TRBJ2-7	CASTPRDRTSYEQYF
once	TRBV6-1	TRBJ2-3	CASSKGAGAFPSTDTQYF
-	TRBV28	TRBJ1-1	CASSLQFMNTEAFF
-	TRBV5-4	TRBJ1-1	CASSPLTGRNTEAFF
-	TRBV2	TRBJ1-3	CASRATYKDTIYF